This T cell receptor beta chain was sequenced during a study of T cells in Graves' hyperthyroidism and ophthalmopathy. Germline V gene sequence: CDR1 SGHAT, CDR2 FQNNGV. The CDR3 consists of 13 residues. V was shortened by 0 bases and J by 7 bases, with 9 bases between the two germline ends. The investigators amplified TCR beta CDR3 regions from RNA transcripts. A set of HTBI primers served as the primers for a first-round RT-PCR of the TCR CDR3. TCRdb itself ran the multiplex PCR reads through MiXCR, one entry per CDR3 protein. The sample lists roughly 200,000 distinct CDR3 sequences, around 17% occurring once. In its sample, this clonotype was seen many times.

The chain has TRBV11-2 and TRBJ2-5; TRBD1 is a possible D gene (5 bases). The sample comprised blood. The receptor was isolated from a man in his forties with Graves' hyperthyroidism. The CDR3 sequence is CASSLDSGWTQYF. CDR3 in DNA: TGTGCCAGCAGCTTAGATTCAGGGTGGACCCAGTACTTC.